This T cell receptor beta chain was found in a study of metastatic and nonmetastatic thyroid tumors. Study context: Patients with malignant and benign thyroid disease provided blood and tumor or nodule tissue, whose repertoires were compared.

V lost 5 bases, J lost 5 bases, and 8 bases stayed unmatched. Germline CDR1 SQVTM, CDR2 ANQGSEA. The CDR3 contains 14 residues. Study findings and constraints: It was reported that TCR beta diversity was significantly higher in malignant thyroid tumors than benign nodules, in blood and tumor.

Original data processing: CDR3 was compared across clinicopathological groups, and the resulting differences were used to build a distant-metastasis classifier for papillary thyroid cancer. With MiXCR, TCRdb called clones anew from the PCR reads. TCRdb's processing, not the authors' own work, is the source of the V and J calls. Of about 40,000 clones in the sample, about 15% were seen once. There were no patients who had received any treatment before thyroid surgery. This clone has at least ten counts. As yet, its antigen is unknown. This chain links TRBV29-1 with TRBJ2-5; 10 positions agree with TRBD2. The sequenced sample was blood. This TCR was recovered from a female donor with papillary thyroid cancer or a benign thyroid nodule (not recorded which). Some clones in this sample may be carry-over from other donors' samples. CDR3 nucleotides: TGCAGCGTTTCTCTTTCACTAGCGGGGGAGACCCAGTACTTC. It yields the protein CSVSLSLAGETQYF.